This paragraph covers one TCR beta chain sequence. V was clipped by 0 bases and J by 3 bases; unmatched bases: 2. Germline CDR1 reads LGHNT; CDR2 reads FRNRAP. This CDR3 comprises 14 residues. Seattle's cohort entered during active infection and was followed longitudinally. These data belong to a study of blood T cell repertoires in COVID-19. The wider study: Donors in the United States, Italy and Spain gave samples during acute or convalescent COVID-19. Sample material is recorded as cDNA or gDNA derived from T cells, B-cell-depleted T cells, or PBMCs.

Per the original data handling: The assay estimated nucleated cells by amplifying reference gene primers. Repertoires were generated with immunoSEQ multiplex PCR, while TCRdb's copy carries only in-frame clones and drops some. D and trimming come from the DNA, and the V and J calls and clone size come from that table. Of fewer than 350,000 clones listed, approximately 90% are singletons. The receptor's source is a man younger than 45 with COVID-19, enrolled during active disease. The chain uses TRBV12-5 and TRBJ2-7; 7 bases align to TRBD2. The source material was peripheral blood. This CDR3 reads CASGLVPSGYEQYF. The CDR3 DNA reads as TGTGCTAGTGGTTTGGTACCTAGCGGCTACGAGCAGTACTTC.